This TCR beta chain is from a study of cytomegalovirus exposure and HLA in healthy donors (dated 2017 in TCRdb). Study-wide context: In an earlier analysis of 450 to 750 of the donors, 276 Gb of sequence data and some 120 million unique TCR beta sequences from 150 million to 200 million T cells were reported. Approximately 310 gigabases of sequencing data and around 85 million unique TCR sequences made up an early release that covered over 550 HLA-typed donors. Of the roughly 430 genotyped donors, roughly 85% fell in the genetic ancestry cluster associated with self-reported Caucasian donors. The study aimed to test whether signatures of past pathogen exposure could be identified by cataloging public T cell receptors. The study profiled the T cell repertoires of 500 to 800 subjects by immunosequencing and related them to cytomegalovirus serostatus. A separate validation cohort of 100 to 150 different subjects was used in addition to the approximately 640-subject first cohort. High-throughput TCR immunosequencing, statistical association of individual TCRs with disease status, and machine learning were combined to predict cytomegalovirus infection status. In a later analysis, previously published TCR beta repertoires from 500 to 750 donors were re-analyzed and high-resolution HLA genotyping was added so that TCR occurrence patterns could be studied. The later analysis used no new phenotypic data to find candidate immune exposures, relying instead on TCR beta sequences and their occurrence across donors. In an earlier analysis of a few hundred of the donors, high-throughput TCR beta sequencing was used to judge whether each TCR beta V gene segment behaved as functional or pseudogenic. Donor age, sex, ethnicity and CMV serostatus were compiled together with the repertoire data. A later genetic analysis used genome-wide SNP genotypes for about 60% of the roughly 700 donors, treating that subset as a discovery cohort. All discovery cohort repertoires had been generated using a single sequencing platform. HLA typing included class I and class II loci at four-digit resolution. The number of donors typed differed by locus, with about 629-640 for A, B, C, DRB1 and DQB1, 522 for DQA1, about 610 for DPA1, and roughly 450 for DPB1. Five DR-DQ haplotypes were treated as single units for association and clustering because of strong linkage in the cohort. Among under 450 genotyped donors of the cohort, an average of about 240,000 unique TCR beta nucleotide sequences were sequenced per donor, around a sixth of them non-productive. Study-wide findings and limitations: A later analysis associated 16,951 TCR beta sequences with specific HLA alleles at a false discovery rate of 0.05. Roughly uniform sequencing depth across donors was assumed in presence/absence analyses, although this assumption may not hold. Several of the top co-occurrence clusters appeared to be linked to parvovirus B19, influenza, CMV and Epstein-Barr virus, according to a later analysis. Because the 87-base-pair reads could not distinguish some IMGT-functional V segments, including TRBV6-2 and TRBV6-3, those segments were excluded. In vitro tests confirmed that a few of the cytomegalovirus-associated TCR beta chains recognize cytomegalovirus antigens. A further reported finding was that TCR beta sequences accurately predicted the HLA-A and HLA-B alleles for most subjects in the first cohort. Across donors, most TCR sequences were observed very rarely, whereas some public TCRs were present in many individuals. According to a later analysis, most CMV-associated TCR beta chains appeared to be HLA-restricted, and the HLA associations seemed to be driven largely by CMV exposure. In this cohort, only TCR beta chains were sequenced, and detectable features were limited by the absence of alpha or paired-chain data. The authors suggested that the approach could potentially be extended to other disease states and immunological phenotypes. In the study, about 150 TCR beta chains were listed as associated with cytomegalovirus. Linkage disequilibrium might explain the correlated functional status among segregating V segments, but an unknown experimental factor could not be excluded. In an earlier analysis of roughly 500 of the donors, most TCR beta V segments appeared in productive rearrangements about 87% or about 30% of the time, broadly matching IMGT annotations. V-gene and J-gene trimming of TCR beta chains was associated with a missense DCLRE1C variant in a later genetic analysis, and the association was replicated in an independent cohort. According to a later analysis, TCR association rates differed among HLA loci, with DRB1 alleles showing the most associated TCRs and HLA-C alleles showing the fewest. The only immune exposure information available for the cohort was CMV serostatus. The classifier was reported to diagnose cytomegalovirus status with high specificity and sensitivity in both the original and validation cohorts. Because some donors lacked HLA typing at each locus, the association tests relied only on the typed subset. According to a later genetic analysis, donors in an Asian-associated ancestry cluster had fewer N-insertions in productive TCRs than the approximately 670-donor mean. Compared with equally common non-associated chains, HLA-associated TCR beta chains in a later analysis were more clonally expanded and had lower generation probabilities. When HLA alleles, especially DR and DQ, strongly co-occurred, attributing TCR associations to individual alleles was difficult. The sequencing pipeline was judged likely to have produced a cluster of highly shared sequence variants as a technical artifact. Because counts were too low, about 15 rarely observed V segments, including chromosome 9 orphons, were left out of the earlier analysis of a few hundred of the donors.

Concerning this clone itself: It has no known antigen specificity. One base away there is no much larger clone; base qualities are not given.

Libraries were prepared through the immunoSEQ multiplex PCR assay. For the multiplex PCR, a mixture combining 60 forward primers for TCR Vbeta segments and 13 reverse primers for TCR Jbeta segments was used. Amplification of the CDR3 region of rearranged TCR beta genes was performed with a multiplex PCR assay on genomic DNA. The amplified TCR beta libraries were sequenced on the Illumina HiSeq System as 87-base-pair reads. For the original study's pipeline: A later analysis counted about 80 million unique TCR beta chains across the 650 to 700 repertoires, and around 9.9 million of these chains were shared by at least two donors. Raw reads were error-corrected and collapsed into unique sequences by a nearest-neighbor algorithm in which closely related sequences were merged to remove PCR and sequencing errors. V, D and J gene segments were assigned by aligning CDR3 sequences to IMGT reference sequences. For a sequence to be retained, a match of at least six nucleotides was required to both a V gene segment and a J gene segment. A rearrangement counted as productive if the CDR3 had no stop codons and remained in frame with V and J, and every other rearrangement counted as non-productive. Following IMGT convention, CDR3 was defined as the stretch from the second conserved V-encoded cysteine up to the conserved J-encoded phenylalanine. In an earlier analysis of more than 550 of the donors, sequences lacking an unambiguous match to a single V gene segment were excluded. An earlier analysis of a few hundred of the donors called V segments functional above 56.7% productive rearrangements and segregating when the between-donor standard deviation exceeded 5%. To diagnose cytomegalovirus status from the catalog of TCR beta chain sequences, a statistical classification framework was built. In a later analysis, V and J genes were assigned by comparing TCR nucleotide sequences against IMGT/GENE-DB human TR gene sequences. In a later analysis, CDR3 sequences and most-parsimonious VDJ recombination scenarios were assigned using the TCRdist pipeline. In a later analysis, each TCR beta chain was defined by its CDR3 amino acid sequence together with its V-gene family, and reads without a unique V-gene family were excluded. A later analysis removed 600 or so highly shared, low-generation-probability nucleotide sequences to deal with suspected cross-contamination and a sequencing artifact. In a later analysis, a clonal expansion index for each public chain was calculated from normalized within-repertoire ranks of inferred template counts. A later analysis computed generation probabilities with a VDJ recombination model fitted to out-of-frame rearrangements, and checked the results against IGoR. In a later analysis, hypergeometric tests were used to score TCR-TCR, TCR-HLA and TCR-CMV co-occurrence, with a repertoire-size bias correction applied to TCR pairs. To estimate false discovery rates, a later analysis permuted the HLA or CMV assignments 20 times. In a later analysis, co-occurring TCRs were grouped using DBSCAN, and TCRdist sequence similarity was added for clustering within HLA-allele-positive subsets. For co-occurrence clustering, repertoires with fewer than 30,000 or more than 120,000 public chains were excluded, along with a handful of repertoires with anomalous nucleotide sharing. Held by TCRdb, this immuneACCESS table contains in-frame sequences only and omits some clones. Under half of the omission traces to an unresolved V gene where checked; the cause of the rest is unknown. For V, J and clone size, that table is used; D and trimming come from the DNA. The sample contains about 41,000 clones, over 70% of them found a single time. The top ten hold 2.7% of the sample.

The CDR3 measures 15 amino acids from cysteine to phenylalanine. Only CDR3 DNA remains: 45 bases, in frame from the first base. Trimming takes 0 bases off V and 4 bases off J; junction bases not matched to a gene: 3. The germline V gene (reference sequence) sets CDR1 to SGHKS and CDR2 to YYEKEE. The cohort was made up of roughly 670 healthy bone marrow donors. Cohort members were all nominally healthy when sampled, although unrecorded immune exposures were likely present. The donor was CMV seronegative and was included in the group of 352 seronegative cohort members. A peripheral blood sample was collected from each donor, and TCR beta sequencing was performed on peripheral blood mononuclear cells. Genomic DNA extraction from the blood cell samples was performed with the Qiagen DNeasy Blood Extraction Kit.

The chain employs TRBV5-5 and TRBJ1-5; 8 bases in the junction line up with TRBD1. Sequencing was carried out using PBMCs. This receptor was identified in a man between 50 and 59 years old in good health and CMV-seronegative. This receptor carries the CDR3 CASSLAGDRNQPQHF. In nucleotides, the sequence is TGTGCCAGCAGCTTGGCCGGGGACAGGAATCAGCCCCAGCATTTT.